The 10 T cell receptor beta chains listed next were all sequenced from one sample in a study of vaccination effects on CD4 cells after COVID-19. Sequencing followed a ViraFEST assay step that expanded antigen-specific CD4+ T cells with viral peptide pools. Following culture for about ten days, CD4+ T cells were isolated. Participants received two doses of either the BNT162b2 or mRNA-1273 vaccine. The method was immunoSEQ multiplex PCR; TCRdb's version includes in-frame clones alone and lacks a portion of them. The sample yields about 30,000 clones, about 73% seen once. What these receptors recognize is not known. The sequences come from CD4+ T cells from PBMCs cultured with HCoV-OC43 spike peptides, collected after COVID-19 vaccination. Noted subset: HCoV-OC43 spike overlapping peptide pool stimulation. These receptors all come from a human donor who received a COVID-19 vaccine.

V is TRBV19 and J is TRBJ2-2; 12 bases fit TRBD2. V shed 4 bases, J shed 0 bases, and the junction held 12 bases outside the gene matches. From germline, CDR1 is LNHDA and CDR2 SQIVND (reference sequence). There are 20 residues in the CDR3. The CDR3 DNA sequence: TGTGCCAGTAGTACCTCTAGCGGGAGGGCCCTTTATGCGAACACCGGGGAGCTGTTTTTT. Protein product: CASSTSSGRALYANTGELFF.

This clone was counted between two and nine times. The CDR3 DNA reads as TGTGCCAGCAGCCCGGGACAGGGACTCTATGGCTACACCTTC. This codes for CASSPGQGLYGYTF. The rearrangement uses TRBV7-9 and TRBJ1-2, with 9 bases fitting TRBD1. Germline CDR1 and CDR2: SEHNR and FQNEAQ (reference sequence). V dropped 5 bases and J dropped 4; count of bases not matched to a gene: 5. The CDR3 covers 14 residues.

This chain connects TRBV15 to TRBJ1-5; D uncertain. The CDR3 runs 17 residues. Per the germline V gene, CDR1 is LNHNV and CDR2 is YYDKDF (reference sequence). Trimming removed 0 bases at V and 0 bases at J, with 12 bases between. The CDR3: CATSREWAGNSNQPQHF. CDR3 DNA: TGTGCCACCAGCAGAGAATGGGCAGGTAATAGCAATCAGCCCCAGCATTTT.

This rearrangement joins TRBV29-1 to TRBJ2-3; no clear D. The CDR3 has 12 residues. CDR1 SQVTM and CDR2 ANQGSEA come from the germline V gene. V was pared by 4 bases and J by 2 bases, with 7 bases between. This CDR3 is CSVGAFTDTQYF. The CDR3 region has the DNA TGCAGCGTTGGGGCCTTCACAGATACGCAGTATTTT.

This chain uses TRBV5-1 with TRBJ2-7; perhaps TRBD2 as D (5 bases). The CDR3 has 16 residues. Trimming took off 4 bases at V and 2 bases at J, with 19 bases between the two ends. Germline CDR1 SGHRS, CDR2 YFSETQ. CDR3 coding DNA: TGCGCCAGCAGCCCCTCGGCGATTCGGGAAACCTACGAGCAGTACTTC. Its protein product is CASSPSAIRETYEQYF.

V gene TRBV11-3 combines with J gene TRBJ2-7; possible D gene TRBD1, 6 bases. This CDR3 is built from 13 residues. Germline CDR1 SGHNT, CDR2 YENEEA. The V gene lost 2 bases and the J gene lost 5 bases, with 10 bases spanning the gap. CDR3 protein: CASSLTTGNEQYF. In nucleotides, the CDR3 is TGTGCCAGCAGCTTAACCACAGGGAACGAGCAGTACTTC.

This chain connects TRBV7-2 to TRBJ2-7; the D is unclear. The CDR3 has 12 residues. Germline CDR1 reads SGHTA; CDR2 reads FQGNSA. V was pared by 2 bases and J by 4 bases, with 6 bases between. The DNA of the CDR3 is TGTGCCAGCAGCTTATCCTTTTACGAGCAGTACTTC. Translation gives CASSLSFYEQYF.

The V gene is TRBV19, the J gene TRBJ1-6; D is unclear. V was shortened by 5 bases and J by 7 bases, with 9 bases between the two germline ends. The CDR3 is made up of 13 amino acids. Germline CDR1 LNHDA, CDR2 SQIVND (reference sequence). Here the CDR3 DNA reads TGTGCCAGTAGTTCTTTATCAAATTCACCCCTCCACTTT. Residues: CASSSLSNSPLHF.

The V and J genes are TRBV7-2 and TRBJ2-5, with 10 bases lining up with TRBD2. The CDR3 is made up of 17 amino acids. Germline V gene lookup returns CDR1 SGHTA and CDR2 FQGNSA. V shed 6 bases and J 2 bases; nucleotides not matched to a gene: 12. The CDR3 here is CASRGVWPSGSQETQYF. In DNA, the CDR3 is TGTGCCAGCAGAGGAGTCTGGCCTAGCGGGAGTCAAGAGACCCAGTACTTC. The full variable domain, completed using reference TRBV7-2 and TRBJ2-5, is GAGVSQSPSNKVTEKGKDVELRCDPISGHTALYWYRQSLGQGLEFLIYFQGNSAPDKSGLPSDRFSAERTGGSVSTLTIQRTQQEDSAVYLCASRGVWPSGSQETQYFGPGTRLLVL.

The V call is TRBV28, the J call TRBJ1-2; the D gene is possibly TRBD1 (5 bases). The germline gives CDR1 MDHEN, CDR2 SYDVKM. Trimming removed 3 bases at V and 4 bases at J, with 18 bases between. This CDR3 has 16 amino acids. This CDR3 reads CASSLGSGDVGYGYTF. CDR3 nucleotide sequence: TGTGCCAGCAGTTTGGGATCGGGGGATGTGGGCTATGGCTACACCTTC.